These T cell receptor beta chains were read from a single sample in a study of cytomegalovirus exposure and HLA in healthy donors. Using immunoSEQ multiplex PCR, the repertoire was profiled, and TCRdb retains in-frame clones only, with some absent. Among 110,000 to 150,000 clones, around 82% were seen once, and the ten largest hold around 2.5%. The sample was PBMCs. These receptors were taken from a woman aged 18-29 years in good health and CMV-seropositive. CDR3s leave out the opening cysteine and the closing phenylalanine or tryptophan.

j_call,v_call,cdr3_length,cdr3_aa
TRBJ2-3,TRBV7-7,15,ASSPDAAGGPDDTQY
TRBJ2-2,TRBV9,13,ASSVVTGAAGELF
TRBJ1-1,TRBV29-1,10,SVGQGAAEAF
TRBJ2-2,TRBV18,11,ASSRHNTGELF
TRBJ1-4,TRBV5-1,13,ASSPTGQGEEKLF
TRBJ1-1,TRBV30,12,AWSARGLRTEAF
TRBJ2-2,TRBV6-1,10,ASSKNTGELF
TRBJ2-7,TRBV14,10,ASSKDTYEQY
TRBJ1-6,TRBV19,11,ASKGVGWSPLH
TRBJ2-1,TRBV5-1,11,ASSLGTVNEQF
TRBJ2-2,TRBV7-9,16,ASSSLRGRARNTGELF
TRBJ1-2,TRBV10-3,13,AISALTGIDYGYT
TRBJ2-1,TRBV29-1,9,SIKTSNEQF
TRBJ2-2,TRBV6-1,12,ASSWGQGSGELF
TRBJ2-2,TRBV12-2,15,ASRAMGGQGAAGELF
TRBJ2-1,TRBV2,12,ARGRGGGASGQF
TRBJ2-3,TRBV27,11,ASKRGGQDTQY
TRBJ2-1,TRBV6-5,12,ASSTAGGPNEQF
TRBJ1-1,TRBV18,12,ASSLGTGETEAF
TRBJ1-4,TRBV11-2,13,ASSLTGATNEKLF
TRBJ1-6,TRBV27,13,ASSLGTVRNSPLH
TRBJ1-2,TRBV19,16,ASRDRTGSLKRGYGYT
TRBJ1-2,TRBV5-4,12,ASNLGGATYGYT
TRBJ2-7,TRBV2,12,ASSGRGGFHEQY
TRBJ2-5,TRBV10-1,11,ASRGWDNQEQY
TRBJ2-2,TRBV5-4,14,ASSPGGQGAPGELF
TRBJ2-2,TRBV5-1,17,ASSLFAGQILRNTGELF
TRBJ2-7,TRBV6-5,13,ASSYDGQGTYEQY
TRBJ1-5,TRBV6-1,10,ASSEFDQPQH
TRBJ2-2,TRBV28,12,ASSLSGFGGELF
TRBJ2-7,TRBV4-3,13,ASSRGTSGYYEQY
TRBJ2-2,TRBV7-9,14,ASSFMGLQSTGELF
TRBJ1-5,TRBV25-1,11,ASSETGWQPQH
TRBJ1-6,TRBV5-1,14,ASSPGTGVGNSPLH
TRBJ2-5,TRBV10-3,13,AISGEGGGRETQY
TRBJ2-1,TRBV11-3,12,ASSPGQGYDEQF
TRBJ1-1,TRBV6-5,14,ASSYGVGTGATEAF
TRBJ2-1,TRBV4-1,12,ASSHPLTLFEQF
TRBJ1-2,TRBV19,11,ASRRGTGVGYT
TRBJ2-1,TRBV9,14,ASSPRLRSSYNEQF
TRBJ1-2,TRBV19,14,ASSPTPGQGSYGYT
TRBJ1-2,TRBV27,12,ASSPPGRVNGYT